The 10 T cell receptor beta chains below all came from one sample that was sequenced in a study of blood T cells in healthy people across ages. Then a second PCR, running roughly 7 to 11 cycles, was carried out with a sample-barcoded 5' primer and a J-beta primer mix. From the 5' RACE reads, TCRdb called clonotypes with MiXCR, one entry per CDR3 protein. The sample comprises over 1,300,000 distinct CDR3 sequences, approximately 59% of which are singletons, and over 6.5% rests with the top ten. The sequenced sample was blood. Every receptor here comes from a man between 18 and 35 years old in good health.

The rearrangement joins TRBV27 to TRBJ2-5, with D possibly TRBD1 on 5 matching bases. The germline V gene encodes CDR1 MNHEY and CDR2 SMNVEV (reference sequence). The CDR3 consists of 15 residues. The V gene lost 6 bases and the J gene lost 4 bases, with 18 bases spanning the gap. The CDR3 region is CASRLRGSSGETQYF. In DNA form, the CDR3 reads TGTGCCAGCAGACTAAGGGGTTCCAGTGGAGAGACCCAGTACTTC.

The V gene is TRBV10-3, the J gene TRBJ2-5, with a weak D call TRBD1 (5 bases). Germline CDR1 ENHRY, CDR2 SYGVKD. This CDR3 is 16 amino acids long. The V and J ends lost 7 bases and 5 bases respectively, with 23 bases between them. DNA for the CDR3: TGTGCCATCAAAGCTACTCTGGGCTCTCCAGGGGAGACCCAGTACTTC. Translated: CAIKATLGSPGETQYF.

The genes are TRBV4-2 and TRBJ1-2; D might be TRBD1 (5 bases). The CDR3 has 15 amino acids. CDR1 and CDR2 (germline): LGHNA, YNFKEQ. Trimming stripped 1 base from V and 1 base from J, with 10 bases between. The CDR3 region has the DNA TGTGCCAGCAGCCAAGGACCGGGGGTTAACTATGGCTACACCTTC. The encoded protein is CASSQGPGVNYGYTF.

The rearrangement joins TRBV7-9 to TRBJ2-1; 12 nucleotides match TRBD1. Germline CDR1 SEHNR, CDR2 FQNEAQ (reference sequence). Trimming took 8 bases from V and 10 from J; bases not matched to a gene: 9. The length of the CDR3 is 14 residues. In DNA form, the CDR3 reads TGTGCCAGCCTCCGGGACAGGGGGCCGGGGGAGCAGTTCTTC. Residues: CASLRDRGPGEQFF.

CDR3 in DNA: TGTGCCAGCAGACCCAGACAGTCGCGGACTGAAGCTTTCTTT. Translation gives CASRPRQSRTEAFF. The chain is built from TRBV6-5 and TRBJ1-1; D is possibly TRBD1 (5 bases). V was cut by 6 bases and J by 5 bases, with 16 bases left in between. Germline V gene sequence: CDR1 MNHEY, CDR2 SVGAGI. CDR3 length: 14 amino acids.

V is TRBV11-2 and J is TRBJ1-6; D ambiguous. The germline V gene has CDR1 SGHAT and CDR2 FQNNGV. V dropped 0 bases and J dropped 5 bases, with 11 bases sitting between them. The CDR3 has 16 residues. The CDR3 region has the DNA TGTGCCAGCAGCTTAGAATCGGCCGCTAATAATTCACCCCTCCACTTT. Residues: CASSLESAANNSPLHF.

The chain employs TRBV6-1 and TRBJ2-1; 7 bases map to TRBD2. V lost 9 bases and J lost 4; bases outside the gene matches: 6. The CDR3 sequence is 13 residues long. In germline, CDR1 is MNHNS, CDR2 SASEGT. CDR3 nucleotides: TGTGCCAGTCGGGACTACCGTTACAATGAGCAGTTCTTC. It translates to CASRDYRYNEQFF.

The chain recombines TRBV29-1 with TRBJ1-2; TRBD1 agrees at 7 bases. CDR3 size: 14 residues. The junction had 10 bases not matched to a gene; V was cut back by 5 bases and J by 4 bases. Germline loops: CDR1 SQVTM, CDR2 ANQGSEA. CDR3 coding DNA: TGCAGCGTTCGGGACAGTGATACCAGCTATGGCTACACCTTC. Encoded protein: CSVRDSDTSYGYTF.

The chain links TRBV9 to TRBJ1-1; D unresolved. Germline loops: CDR1 SGDLS, CDR2 YYNGEE. This CDR3 region has 16 residues. V shed 0 bases and J shed 2 bases, with 14 bases lying between them. The CDR3 nucleotides are TGTGCCAGCAGCGTAGCCTCTATAGTCCTTAACACTGAAGCTTTCTTT. Amino acid sequence: CASSVASIVLNTEAFF. Drawing the rest from reference TRBV9 and TRBJ1-1, the complete variable domain is DSGVTQTPKHLITATGQRVTLRCSPRSGDLSVYWYQQSLDQGLQFLIQYYNGEERAKGNILERFSAQQFPDLHSELNLSSLELGDSALYFCASSVASIVLNTEAFFGQGTRLTVV.

This clonotype was observed a few times. V usage is TRBV5-1 and J usage is TRBJ2-7; possibly TRBD1 for D (6 bases). The length of the CDR3 is 14 residues. V was cut by 4 bases and J by 2 bases, with 13 bases left in between. The germline CDR1 and CDR2 sequences are SGHRS and YFSETQ. CDR3 DNA sequence: TGCGCCAGCAGCCGGGACACCAACACCTACGAGCAGTACTTC. Translated, it gives CASSRDTNTYEQYF.